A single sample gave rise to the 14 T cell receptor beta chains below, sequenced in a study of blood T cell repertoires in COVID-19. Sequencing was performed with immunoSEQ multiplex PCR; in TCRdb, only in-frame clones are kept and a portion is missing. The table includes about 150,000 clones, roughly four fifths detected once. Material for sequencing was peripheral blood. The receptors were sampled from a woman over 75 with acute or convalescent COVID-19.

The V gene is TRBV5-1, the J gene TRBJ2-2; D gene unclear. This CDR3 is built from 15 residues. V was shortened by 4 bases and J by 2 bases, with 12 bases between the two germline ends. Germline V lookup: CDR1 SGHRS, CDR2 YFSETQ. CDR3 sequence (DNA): TGCGCCAGCAGCCCTAGGTCAGATAACACCGGGGAGCTGTTTTTT. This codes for CASSPRSDNTGELFF.

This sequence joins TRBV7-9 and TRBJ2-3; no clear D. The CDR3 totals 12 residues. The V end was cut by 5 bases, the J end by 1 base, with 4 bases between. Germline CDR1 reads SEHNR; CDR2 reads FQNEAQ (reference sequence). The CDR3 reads CASSPGTDTQYF. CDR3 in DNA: TGTGCCAGCAGCCCGGGCACAGATACGCAGTATTTT.

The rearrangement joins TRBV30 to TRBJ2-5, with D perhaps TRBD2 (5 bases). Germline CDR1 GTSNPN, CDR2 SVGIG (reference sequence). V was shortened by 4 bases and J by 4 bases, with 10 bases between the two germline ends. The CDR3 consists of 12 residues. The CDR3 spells CAWTGGGETQYF. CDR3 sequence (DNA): TGTGCCTGGACAGGAGGAGGAGAGACCCAGTACTTC.

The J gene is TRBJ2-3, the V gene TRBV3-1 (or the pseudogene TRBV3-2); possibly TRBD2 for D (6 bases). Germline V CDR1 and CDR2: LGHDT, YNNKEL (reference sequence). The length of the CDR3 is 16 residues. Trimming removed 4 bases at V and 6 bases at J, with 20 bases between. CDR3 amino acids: CASSRFSSEYGDTQYF. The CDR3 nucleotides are TGTGCCAGCAGCCGCTTTTCTAGCGAATATGGGGATACGCAGTATTTT.

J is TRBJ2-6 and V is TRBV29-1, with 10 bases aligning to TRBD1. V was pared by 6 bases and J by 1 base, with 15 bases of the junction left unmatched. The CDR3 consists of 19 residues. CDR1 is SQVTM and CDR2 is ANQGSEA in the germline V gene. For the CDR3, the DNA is TGCAGCGTCGAGGACAGGGGGGCAGCCCCGGGGTCTGGGGCCAACGTCCTGACTTTC. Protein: CSVEDRGAAPGSGANVLTF.

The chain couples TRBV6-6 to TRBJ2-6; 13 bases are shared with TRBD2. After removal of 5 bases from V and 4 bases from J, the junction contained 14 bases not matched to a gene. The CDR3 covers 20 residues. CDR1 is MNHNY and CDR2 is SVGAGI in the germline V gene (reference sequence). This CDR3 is CASSPRGLAGVRSGANVLTF. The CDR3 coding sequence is TGTGCCAGCAGTCCGCGCGGACTAGCGGGAGTCCGGAGCGGGGCCAACGTCCTGACTTTC.

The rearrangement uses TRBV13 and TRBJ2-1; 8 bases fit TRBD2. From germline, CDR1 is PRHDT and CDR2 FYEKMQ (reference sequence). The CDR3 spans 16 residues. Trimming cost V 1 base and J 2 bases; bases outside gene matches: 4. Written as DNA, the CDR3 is TGTGCCAGCAGCTTAGATCCAGCGGGAGCCTACAATGAGCAGTTCTTC. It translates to CASSLDPAGAYNEQFF.

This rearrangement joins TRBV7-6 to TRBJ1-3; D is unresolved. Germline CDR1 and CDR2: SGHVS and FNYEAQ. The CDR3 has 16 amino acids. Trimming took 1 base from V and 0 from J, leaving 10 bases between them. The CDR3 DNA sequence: TGTGCCAGCAGCTTAGGGCAGTCGTCCTCTGGAAACACCATATATTTT. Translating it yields CASSLGQSSSGNTIYF.

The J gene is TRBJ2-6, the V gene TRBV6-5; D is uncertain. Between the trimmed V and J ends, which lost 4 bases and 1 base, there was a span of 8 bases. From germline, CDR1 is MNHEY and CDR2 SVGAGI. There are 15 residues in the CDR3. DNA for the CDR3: TGTGCCAGCAGTTCCCGGCGGTCTGGGGCCAACGTCCTGACTTTC. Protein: CASSSRRSGANVLTF.

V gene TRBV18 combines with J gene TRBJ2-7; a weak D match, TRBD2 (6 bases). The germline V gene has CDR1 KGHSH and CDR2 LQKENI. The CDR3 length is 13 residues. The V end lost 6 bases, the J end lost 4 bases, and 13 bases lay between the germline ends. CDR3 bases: TGTGCCAGCTCCCGGCTCGGGGGATACGAGCAGTACTTC. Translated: CASSRLGGYEQYF.

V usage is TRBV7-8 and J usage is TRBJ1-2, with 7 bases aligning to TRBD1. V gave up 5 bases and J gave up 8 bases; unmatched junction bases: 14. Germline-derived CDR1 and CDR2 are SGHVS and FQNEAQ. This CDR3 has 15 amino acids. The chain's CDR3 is CASSTLFGARGGYTF. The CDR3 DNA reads TGTGCCAGCAGCACTCTTTTCGGGGCCAGGGGGGGCTACACCTTC. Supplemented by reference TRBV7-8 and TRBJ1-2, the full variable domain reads GAGVSQSPRYKVAKRGQDVALRCDPISGHVSLFWYQQALGQGPEFLTYFQNEAQLDKSGLPSDRFFAERPEGSVSTLKIQRTQQEDSAVYLCASSTLFGARGGYTFGSGTRLTVV.

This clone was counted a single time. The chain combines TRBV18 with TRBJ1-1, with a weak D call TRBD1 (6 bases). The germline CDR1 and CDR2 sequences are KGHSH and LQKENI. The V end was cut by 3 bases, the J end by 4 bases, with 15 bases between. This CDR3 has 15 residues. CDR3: CASSPAGARGTEAFF. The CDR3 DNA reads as TGTGCCAGCTCACCGGCGGGGGCCAGGGGCACTGAAGCTTTCTTT.

In DNA form, the CDR3 reads TGTGCCAGCAGCACCACAGGGGGCACTGAAGCTTTCTTT. Its protein product is CASSTTGGTEAFF. J is TRBJ1-1 and V is TRBV11-3, with 8 bases aligning to TRBD1. From germline, CDR1 is SGHNT and CDR2 YENEEA. The V gene end was trimmed by 5 bases and the J gene end by 4 bases; junction bases not matched to a gene: 3. The CDR3 covers 13 residues.

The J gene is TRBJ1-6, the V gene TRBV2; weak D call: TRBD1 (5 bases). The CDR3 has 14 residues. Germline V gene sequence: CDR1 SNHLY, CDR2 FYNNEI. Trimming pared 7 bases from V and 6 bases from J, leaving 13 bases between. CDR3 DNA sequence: TGTGCCAGCATCCTGGAGGGGCTTAATTCACCCCTCCACTTT. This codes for CASILEGLNSPLHF.